The 19 T cell receptor beta chains listed next were all sequenced from one sample in a study of cytomegalovirus exposure and HLA in healthy donors. The PCR employed 60 Vbeta primers together with 13 Jbeta primers. The data were produced by immunoSEQ multiplex PCR, yet TCRdb's version contains in-frame clones alone and is incomplete. The table lists under 200,000 clones, 84% of them singletons, with around 0.97% in the top ten. The sequencing input was PBMCs. The receptor source for this set is a man aged 25-45 years in good health and CMV-seronegative.

V and J are TRBV5-1 and TRBJ1-2; D is unclear. Germline V lookup: CDR1 SGHRS, CDR2 YFSETQ. Trimming left V 4 bases short and J 8 bases short, with 24 bases between. This CDR3 has 16 amino acids. DNA of the CDR3: TGCGCCAGCAGCCCACGAACGACAAGCCACAGTCAGGGCTACACCTTC. It is translated as CASSPRTTSHSQGYTF.

The chain combines TRBV9 with TRBJ2-1; no clear D gene. The CDR3 runs to 18 residues. Germline CDR1 SGDLS, CDR2 YYNGEE. The V and J ends lost 4 bases and 0 bases respectively, with 20 bases between them. The DNA of the CDR3 is TGTGCCAGCAGCCCCCACCTTGTCAGGATTAGCTCCTACAATGAGCAGTTCTTC. It encodes CASSPHLVRISSYNEQFF.

The rearrangement joins TRBV4-1 to TRBJ2-7; possibly TRBD1 for D (5 bases). The V and J ends lost 0 bases and 2 bases respectively, with 8 bases between them. The V gene's germline CDR1 is MGHRA and CDR2 YSYEKL. There are 14 residues in the CDR3. The CDR3 is CASSQDKDTYEQYF. In nucleotides, the CDR3 is TGCGCCAGCAGCCAAGATAAGGACACCTACGAGCAGTACTTC.

This chain connects TRBV30 to TRBJ1-5; no definite D call. The CDR3 runs 13 residues. V lost 3 bases and J lost 4, with 10 bases in between. The germline V gene has CDR1 GTSNPN and CDR2 SVGIG (reference sequence). CDR3 DNA: TGTGCCTGGAGGCGGGGTGGGAATCAGCCCCAGCATTTT. This codes for CAWRRGGNQPQHF.

J is TRBJ2-3 and V is TRBV7-2; 8 bases agree with TRBD2. Germline loops: CDR1 SGHTA, CDR2 FQGNSA. This CDR3 spans 19 amino acids. V dropped 1 base and J dropped 0; count of bases not matched to a gene: 12. The CDR3 region is CASSLVSQGLGTSTDTQYF. CDR3 DNA: TGTGCCAGCAGCTTAGTATCGCAGGGACTAGGGACTAGCACAGATACGCAGTATTTT.

The J gene is TRBJ1-4, the V gene TRBV10-2; weak D call: TRBD1 (6 bases). CDR3 length: 15 amino acids. Germline V gene sequence: CDR1 WSHSY, CDR2 SAAADI. The germline V and J ends were trimmed by 6 bases and 7 bases, with 18 bases remaining between them. CDR3 residues: CASSPITGLLEKLFF. CDR3 DNA sequence: TGCGCCAGCAGCCCGATCACAGGGCTCCTTGAAAAACTGTTTTTT.

This clone has a single count. The chain carries TRBV2 and TRBJ2-5, with 13 bases aligning to TRBD2. Per the germline V gene, CDR1 is SNHLY and CDR2 is FYNNEI. The CDR3 totals 15 residues. J lost 5 bases, V lost 7 bases, and 7 bases had no gene match. This CDR3 reads CASNGGLAGRETQYF. The DNA of the CDR3 is TGTGCCAGCAACGGGGGACTAGCGGGGCGGGAGACCCAGTACTTC.

V usage is TRBV2 and J usage is TRBJ2-3, with D uncertain. From germline, CDR1 is SNHLY and CDR2 FYNNEI. V was shortened by 0 bases and J by 6 bases, with 13 bases between the two germline ends. The CDR3 is 15 residues long. CDR3 DNA sequence: TGTGCCAGCAGTGAAGCTCCGCCTCCGAGGGATACGCAGTATTTT. Translated: CASSEAPPPRDTQYF.

The chain is built from TRBV29-1 and TRBJ2-5; TRBD2 might be the D (6 bases). CDR1 SQVTM and CDR2 ANQGSEA come from the germline V gene. V gave up 4 bases and J gave up 4 bases, with 13 bases separating them. CDR3 length: 13 amino acids. This CDR3 reads CSVGLAKGETQYF. For the CDR3, the DNA is TGCAGCGTTGGGCTAGCGAAGGGAGAGACCCAGTACTTC.

The chain couples TRBV9 to TRBJ2-2; 7 bases map to TRBD2. Per the germline V gene, CDR1 is SGDLS and CDR2 is YYNGEE. V lost 1 base and J lost 7; bases outside the gene matches: 10. The CDR3 has 16 amino acids. CDR3 residues: CASSVFPAGEVGELFF. The CDR3 nucleotides are TGTGCCAGCAGCGTATTCCCGGCGGGGGAGGTCGGGGAGCTGTTTTTT.

The chain has TRBV7-9 and TRBJ1-6; maybe TRBD1 (5 bases). Germline CDR1 and CDR2: SEHNR and FQNEAQ (reference sequence). This CDR3 region has 13 residues. V lost 8 bases, J lost 4 bases, and 9 bases lay in between. The CDR3 protein is CASARQYNSPLHF. DNA for the CDR3: TGTGCCAGCGCACGACAGTATAATTCACCCCTCCACTTT.

The gene calls are TRBV14 and TRBJ1-5; 8 nucleotides match TRBD1. The CDR3 consists of 20 residues. The V gene's germline CDR1 is SGHDN and CDR2 FVKESK. The J segment lost 0 bases and the V segment lost 0 bases, leaving 13 bases of the junction unmatched. The CDR3 sequence: CASSQERVGQGWNSNQPQHF. The CDR3 DNA sequence: TGTGCCAGCAGCCAAGAAAGGGTAGGACAGGGTTGGAATAGCAATCAGCCCCAGCATTTT.

This rearrangement joins TRBV2 to TRBJ2-7; 11 positions match TRBD1. The V segment lost 5 bases and the J segment 4 bases; nucleotides outside the gene matches: 4. CDR3 length: 14 amino acids. Germline CDR1 reads SNHLY; CDR2 reads FYNNEI. CDR3 in amino acids: CASSRTGGDYEQYF. The CDR3 bases are TGTGCCAGCAGTAGGACAGGGGGCGATTACGAGCAGTACTTC.

The chain couples TRBV5-1 to TRBJ1-2; D may be TRBD1 (5 bases). Germline V gene data show CDR1 as SGHRS and CDR2 as YFSETQ. V was pared by 0 bases and J by 4 bases, with 13 bases between. CDR3 length equals 15 residues. CDR3: CASSLGGGTPYGYTF. The CDR3 bases are TGCGCCAGCAGCTTGGGTGGGGGGACCCCCTATGGCTACACCTTC.

The rearrangement joins TRBV5-8 to TRBJ2-3; weak D call: TRBD2 (6 bases). The CDR3 loop spans 16 amino acids. The germline gives CDR1 SGHTS, CDR2 YDEGEE. Trimming took off 4 bases at V and 5 bases at J, with 20 bases between the two ends. Here the CDR3 DNA reads TGTGCCAGCAGCCCCGCTTGGGGAGGCCGGATAGATACGCAGTATTTT. Translated, it gives CASSPAWGGRIDTQYF.

This rearrangement joins TRBV28 to TRBJ2-2; tentative D call: TRBD2 (6 bases). V lost 6 bases and J 5 bases, leaving 16 bases between the germline ends. This CDR3 is built from 15 residues. Germline CDR1 and CDR2: MDHEN and SYDVKM. The CDR3 DNA is TGTGCCAGCAGACGGAGGGGTAGAGGTACCGGGGAGCTGTTTTTT. It encodes CASRRRGRGTGELFF.

The rearrangement joins TRBV5-1 to TRBJ2-1, with 13 nucleotides matching TRBD2. With 3 bases clipped from V and 8 bases from J, the junction kept 8 bases outside the gene matches. The CDR3 length is 16 residues. The germline CDR1 and CDR2 sequences are SGHRS and YFSETQ. Here the CDR3 DNA reads TGCGCCAGCAGCTGGGCCGGGACTAGCGGGGTTGATGAGCAGTTCTTC. Translating it yields CASSWAGTSGVDEQFF.

The CDR3 sequence is CSVVSAAVVTEAFF. DNA for the CDR3: TGCAGCGTTGTCAGCGCGGCTGTCGTCACTGAAGCTTTCTTT. The chain couples TRBV29-1 to TRBJ1-1; D is ambiguous. The CDR3 consists of 14 residues. Between the trimmed V and J ends, which lost 4 bases and 4 bases, there was a span of 16 bases. Per germline, CDR1 SQVTM and CDR2 ANQGSEA.

J is TRBJ1-4 and V is TRBV4-3, with 7 bases aligning to TRBD1. The CDR3 runs 15 residues. CDR1 and CDR2 (germline): LGHNA, YSLEER. Unmatched junction bases numbered 5, after V lost 6 bases and J lost 1 base. The CDR3 protein is CASSRQGGTNEKLFF. The CDR3 region has the DNA TGCGCCAGCAGTAGACAGGGCGGAACTAATGAAAAACTGTTTTTT.